The next 31 T cell receptor beta chains were all read from a single sample in a study of beta chain features in type 1 diabetes. The investigators reverse transcribed all of the isolated RNA, so they sequenced expressed TCRB transcripts. Only in-frame clones appear in the TCRdb table, and some are missing; sequencing was by immunoSEQ multiplex PCR. Altogether some 150,000 clones are present, less than 8.5% being singletons, with the ten largest covering approximately 1.4%. Sequencing was carried out using central memory CD4+ T cells from blood. The receptors here all came from a woman aged 30 to 39 in good health.

Ten or more counts support this clone. The chain uses TRBV5-4 and TRBJ2-5; 7 bases map to TRBD1. The CDR3 consists of 15 residues. V shed 4 bases, J shed 2 bases, and the junction held 8 bases outside the gene matches. The germline gives CDR1 SGHNT, CDR2 YYREEE (reference sequence). CDR3 DNA: TGTGCCAGCAGCGGGGGACAGTCCAAACAAGAGACCCAGTACTTC. This gives the protein CASSGGQSKQETQYF.

This clone was seen many times. V is TRBV7-6 and J is TRBJ2-7, with TRBD2 identical over 7 bases. CDR1 is SGHVS and CDR2 is FNYEAQ in the germline V gene. This CDR3 region has 13 residues. V gave up 0 bases and J gave up 7 bases; unmatched junction bases: 3. CDR3 sequence (DNA): TGTGCCAGCAGCTTAGCGAGCGGGATTGAGCAGTACTTC. This codes for CASSLASGIEQYF. Complete variable domain (other parts from reference TRBV7-6 and TRBJ2-7): GAGVSQSPRYKVTKRGQDVALRCDPISGHVSLYWYRQALGQGPEFLTYFNYEAQQDKSGLPNDRFSAERPEGSISTLTIQRTEQRDSAMYRCASSLASGIEQYFGPGTRLTVT.

This clone was seen a handful of times. V gene TRBV4-3 combines with J gene TRBJ2-2, with 9 bases aligning to TRBD2. The germline gives CDR1 LGHNA, CDR2 YSLEER. Trimming removed 4 bases from V and 3 bases from J; junction bases left unmatched: 12. The length of the CDR3 is 18 residues. CDR3 region: CASSPAVAGVSYTGELFF. As DNA, the CDR3 is TGCGCCAGCAGCCCGGCGGTAGCGGGAGTCTCGTACACCGGGGAGCTGTTTTTT.

V usage is TRBV19 and J usage is TRBJ2-7; no clear D gene. Germline V gene lookup returns CDR1 LNHDA and CDR2 SQIVND (reference sequence). The CDR3 spans 14 residues. V was cut by 7 bases and J by 3 bases, with 16 bases left in between. CDR3 protein: CASTIPDKYYEQYF. The CDR3 region has the DNA TGTGCCAGTACCATTCCCGACAAATACTACGAGCAGTACTTC.

This clone appeared many times. As DNA, the CDR3 is TGTGCCACCAGCAGAGGATGGACTAGCGGGAGGAAGGTAGAGACCCAGTACTTC. Its protein product is CATSRGWTSGRKVETQYF. The gene calls are TRBV15 and TRBJ2-5; 14 bases match TRBD2. Germline V gene data show CDR1 as LNHNV and CDR2 as YYDKDF (reference sequence). The CDR3 runs 18 residues. The V segment lost 1 base and the J segment 4 bases; nucleotides outside the gene matches: 8.

This clone was seen a few times. Other nucleotide sequences in the sample specify the same CDR3. The CDR3 sequence is CASSPTGGGNTEAFF. CDR3 DNA: TGTGCCAGCAGTCCCACAGGGGGCGGGAACACTGAAGCTTTCTTT. The chain combines TRBV28 with TRBJ1-1; 9 nucleotides agree with TRBD1. Trimming at V came to 5 bases and at J to 1 base, leaving 5 bases not matched to a gene. The CDR3 totals 15 residues. Germline CDR1 and CDR2: MDHEN and SYDVKM.

This clone was counted between two and nine times. The rearrangement uses TRBV6-5 and TRBJ2-1, with TRBD2 matching over 13 bases. CDR3 size: 15 residues. V lost 5 bases to trimming and J lost 6 bases; unmatched junction nucleotides: 4. In germline, CDR1 is MNHEY, CDR2 SVGAGI. CDR3 protein: CASSRTSGRANEQFF. CDR3 DNA sequence: TGTGCCAGCAGTCGCACTAGCGGGAGGGCCAATGAGCAGTTCTTC.

This clone has only a few counts. Other DNA variants within this sample encode the same CDR3. The chain has TRBV7-3 and TRBJ1-1, with 8 bases lining up with TRBD1. The germline V gene encodes CDR1 SGHTA and CDR2 FQGTGA. The CDR3 spans 13 residues. Unmatched junction bases numbered 4, after V lost 5 bases and J lost 5 bases. The CDR3 here is CASSLDRETEAFF. The CDR3 DNA sequence: TGTGCCAGCAGCCTGGACAGGGAAACTGAAGCTTTCTTT.

The genes are TRBV28 and TRBJ2-7, with D maybe TRBD2 (6 bases). Trimming cost V 5 bases and J 0 bases, with 14 bases left between them. This CDR3 comprises 15 residues. Germline loops: CDR1 MDHEN, CDR2 SYDVKM. For the CDR3, the DNA is TGTGCCAGCAGTAAGCCGGGACTCATCTCCTACGAGCAGTACTTC. It specifies CASSKPGLISYEQYF.

This chain joins TRBV30 and TRBJ2-5; D possibly corresponds to TRBD1 (5 bases). Per the germline V gene, CDR1 is GTSNPN and CDR2 is SVGIG (reference sequence). The CDR3 extends over 13 amino acids. The CDR3 protein is CAGFPKGLETQYF. DNA for the CDR3: TGTGCTGGATTCCCCAAGGGGCTCGAGACCCAGTACTTC. Full variable domain (outside the CDR3, taken from reference TRBV30 and TRBJ2-5): SQTIHQWPATLVQPVGSPLSLECTVEGTSNPNLYWYRQAAGRGLQLLFYSVGIGQISSEVPQNLSASRPQDRQFILSSKKLLLSDSGFYLCAGFPKGLETQYFGPGTRLLVL.

This clone was counted a few times. This chain uses TRBV4-1 with TRBJ2-3, with 12 bases that match TRBD1. Per germline, CDR1 MGHRA and CDR2 YSYEKL. The CDR3 spans 17 residues. The V gene end was trimmed by 1 base and the J gene end by 4 bases; junction bases not matched to a gene: 6. CDR3 sequence (DNA): TGCGCCAGCAGCCAAGTTGCGGGACAGGGGGCCGCAGATACGCAGTATTTT. Its translation is CASSQVAGQGAADTQYF.

In this sample, this clone turned up a few times. The chain recombines TRBV7-2 with TRBJ1-2, with 10 nucleotides matching TRBD1. The CDR3 totals 14 residues. V lost 6 bases and J lost 4; bases outside the gene matches: 5. CDR1 SGHTA and CDR2 FQGNSA come from the germline V gene. The CDR3 DNA reads as TGTGCCAGCAGTCGACAGGGGGCTCTCTATGGCTACACCTTC. Its translation: CASSRQGALYGYTF.

The table lists this clone with many counts. CDR3 region: CASSTDLGATNEKLFF. CDR3 DNA sequence: TGTGCCAGCAGCACGGATTTAGGGGCAACTAATGAAAAACTGTTTTTT. The V gene is TRBV9, the J gene TRBJ1-4; D is possibly TRBD1 (5 bases). This CDR3 has 16 amino acids. Trimming shortened V by 4 bases and J by 0 bases, and 13 bases separated the two germline ends. Germline CDR1 and CDR2: SGDLS and YYNGEE.

A few counts support this clone. The CDR3 region is CASKSGRSNEQFF. The CDR3, as DNA: TGTGCCAGCAAAAGCGGGAGATCCAATGAGCAGTTCTTC. The V gene is TRBV9, the J gene TRBJ2-1, with 8 bases lining up with TRBD2. The CDR3 sequence is 13 residues long. Per the germline V gene, CDR1 is SGDLS and CDR2 is YYNGEE. The J segment lost 6 bases and the V segment lost 6 bases, leaving 5 bases of the junction unmatched. The whole variable domain, remainder taken from reference TRBV9 and TRBJ2-1, is DSGVTQTPKHLITATGQRVTLRCSPRSGDLSVYWYQQSLDQGLQFLIQYYNGEERAKGNILERFSAQQFPDLHSELNLSSLELGDSALYFCASKSGRSNEQFFGPGTRLTVL.

This clone was found a few times. The chain uses TRBV29-1 and TRBJ2-7; 8 nucleotides agree with TRBD1. The CDR3 consists of 13 residues. Germline V gene sequence: CDR1 SQVTM, CDR2 ANQGSEA. Trimming at V came to 3 bases and at J to 4 bases, leaving 5 bases not matched to a gene. The CDR3 region has the DNA TGCAGCGTTGAGGCAGGGGGCCAATACGAGCAGTACTTC. Translation: CSVEAGGQYEQYF.

V gene TRBV29-1 combines with J gene TRBJ2-5; 7 bases agree with TRBD1. Germline V CDR1 and CDR2: SQVTM, ANQGSEA. CDR3 length: 13 residues. Trimming removed 4 bases from V and 2 bases from J; junction bases left unmatched: 4. The CDR3 sequence: CSVAGQIQETQYF. CDR3 sequence (DNA): TGCAGCGTTGCGGGACAGATACAAGAGACCCAGTACTTC.

The chain carries TRBV7-9 and TRBJ1-5, with a possible D match to TRBD1 (6 bases). The germline V and J ends were trimmed by 5 bases and 3 bases, with 14 bases remaining between them. The CDR3 loop spans 15 amino acids. Per germline, CDR1 SEHNR and CDR2 FQNEAQ (reference sequence). CDR3 sequence (DNA): TGTGCCAGCAGCCCCGGACAGACTAACAATCAGCCCCAGCATTTT. This encodes CASSPGQTNNQPQHF.

The chain employs TRBV25-1 and TRBJ1-2; TRBD1 is a possible D gene (5 bases). Germline values: CDR1 MGHDK, CDR2 SYGVNS. V was trimmed by 1 base and J by 4 bases, leaving 13 bases between them. The CDR3 spans 15 residues. CDR3 coding DNA: TGTGCCAGCAGTGAATCCTTGGGGGGACGCTATGGCTACACCTTC. Translated: CASSESLGGRYGYTF.

This clone came up a few times. The chain couples TRBV18 to TRBJ2-7; 10 positions match TRBD2. Germline V gene lookup returns CDR1 KGHSH and CDR2 LQKENI. Trimming took 4 bases from V and 5 from J; bases not matched to a gene: 8. The CDR3 is 15 amino acids. DNA for the CDR3: TGTGCCAGCTCACAAGCTAGCGGGAGTAGGAACGAGCAGTACTTC. It yields the protein CASSQASGSRNEQYF.

The rearrangement links TRBV4-3 to TRBJ2-7; maybe TRBD1 (6 bases). The CDR3 sequence is 14 residues long. Germline V gene lookup returns CDR1 LGHNA and CDR2 YSLEER. V was clipped by 4 bases and J by 3 bases, with 13 bases between them. The CDR3 loop is CASSLYRENYEQYF. The CDR3 DNA reads TGCGCCAGCAGCCTCTACAGGGAGAACTACGAGCAGTACTTC.

The V and J genes are TRBV19 and TRBJ2-5; TRBD1 aligns across 7 bases. The J segment lost 2 bases and the V segment lost 4 bases, leaving 1 base of the junction unmatched. Germline V gene data show CDR1 as LNHDA and CDR2 as SQIVND (reference sequence). The CDR3 runs to 13 residues. Here the CDR3 reads CASSRGQQETQYF. For the CDR3, the DNA is TGTGCCAGTAGTAGGGGACAGCAAGAGACCCAGTACTTC.

This clone turned up a few times. The chain employs TRBV27 and TRBJ2-7; TRBD2 agrees at 9 bases. CDR3 size: 14 residues. Germline CDR1 MNHEY, CDR2 SMNVEV (reference sequence). After removal of 6 bases from V and 0 bases from J, the junction contained 3 bases not matched to a gene. The CDR3 nucleotides are TGTGCCAGCAGCCGACTAGCGGCCTCCTACGAGCAGTACTTC. Translation gives CASSRLAASYEQYF.

This clone appeared many times. The CDR3, as DNA: TGTGCCAGCAGCAGAACAGGGGACGGCGAGCAGTACTTC. It specifies CASSRTGDGEQYF. The V call is TRBV6-5, the J call TRBJ2-7; TRBD1 matches 7 bases. Germline V CDR1 and CDR2: MNHEY, SVGAGI. Losses at the gene ends were 6 bases for V and 6 bases for J; bases not matched to a gene: 8. The CDR3 consists of 13 residues.

This clone was counted at least ten times. CDR3 coding DNA: TGCAGCGGGGGGACAGCTCAAGAGACCCAGTACTTC. Protein sequence: CSGGTAQETQYF. The rearrangement links TRBV29-1 to TRBJ2-5; 7 positions match TRBD1. Trimming took 7 bases from V and 2 from J; bases not matched to a gene: 4. The CDR3 extends over 12 amino acids. Germline CDR1 and CDR2: SQVTM and ANQGSEA.

The V and J genes are TRBV7-8 and TRBJ1-5; 8 nucleotides align to TRBD1. CDR3 length: 16 amino acids. Looked up from germline, CDR1 is SGHVS and CDR2 is FQNEAQ. J was trimmed by 2 bases and V by 4 bases; bases with no gene match: 7. Here the CDR3 reads CASSSTPGQGNQPQHF. The CDR3 DNA follows: TGTGCCAGCAGCTCGACTCCGGGACAGGGCAATCAGCCCCAGCATTTT.

In its sample, this clone was seen a few times. This rearrangement joins TRBV19 to TRBJ2-1; possibly TRBD2 for D (5 bases). V was shortened by 7 bases and J by 0 bases, with 16 bases between the two germline ends. Germline V CDR1 and CDR2: LNHDA, SQIVND (reference sequence). CDR3 size: 16 residues. In nucleotides, the CDR3 is TGTGCCAGTACCACAATAACGGGGAACTCCTACAATGAGCAGTTCTTC. It translates to CASTTITGNSYNEQFF.

This clone was seen at least ten times. The chain links TRBV29-1 to TRBJ2-3; the D is unclear. CDR1 and CDR2 (germline): SQVTM, ANQGSEA. With 7 bases removed from V and 3 bases from J, the gap between germline ends came to 11 bases. This CDR3 has 12 residues. CDR3 sequence: CSGRHRTDTQYF. The DNA of the CDR3 is TGCAGCGGCCGACATAGGACAGATACGCAGTATTTT.

Only a few counts were recorded for this clone. The chain links TRBV19 to TRBJ2-1, with D perhaps matching TRBD1 (5 bases). V lost 4 bases and J 3 bases, leaving 10 bases between the germline ends. The CDR3 sequence is 14 residues long. Germline V CDR1 and CDR2: LNHDA, SQIVND (reference sequence). In DNA form, the CDR3 reads TGTGCCAGTAGTAAACAGGTTGGCTACAATGAGCAGTTCTTC. Translation gives CASSKQVGYNEQFF.

The table lists this clone with a few counts. The chain employs TRBV9 and TRBJ2-2; D not certain. The CDR3 consists of 15 residues. Germline CDR1 and CDR2: SGDLS and YYNGEE. V shed 6 bases and J shed 5 bases, with 17 bases lying between them. CDR3 in amino acids: CASTPRLGETGELFF. CDR3 DNA sequence: TGTGCCAGCACCCCGAGGCTAGGTGAAACCGGGGAGCTGTTTTTT. The whole variable domain, remainder taken from reference TRBV9 and TRBJ2-2, is DSGVTQTPKHLITATGQRVTLRCSPRSGDLSVYWYQQSLDQGLQFLIQYYNGEERAKGNILERFSAQQFPDLHSELNLSSLELGDSALYFCASTPRLGETGELFFGEGSRLTVL.

The table lists this clone with a few counts. The chain combines TRBV5-4 with TRBJ2-7, with 8 bases that match TRBD2. Germline V gene data show CDR1 as SGHNT and CDR2 as YYREEE (reference sequence). The CDR3 loop spans 14 amino acids. The J segment lost 5 bases and the V segment lost 6 bases, leaving 10 bases of the junction unmatched. CDR3 residues: CASTSSGGRNEQYF. As DNA, the CDR3 is TGTGCCAGCACCTCGTCCGGCGGGAGGAACGAGCAGTACTTC.

To note about this clone: Other DNA sequences in this sample translate to the same CDR3. CDR3 sequence (DNA): TGTGCCAGCAGCGGGGGACACTTGAACACTGAAGCTTTCTTT. Amino acid sequence: CASSGGHLNTEAFF. J is TRBJ1-1 and V is TRBV9, with a tentative D call TRBD1 (6 bases). V was shortened by 3 bases and J by 0 bases, with 9 bases between the two germline ends. This CDR3 region has 14 residues. CDR1 is SGDLS, CDR2 YYNGEE, per germline.